This T cell receptor beta chain originates from a study of T-cell reconstitution after alpha-beta-depleted transplantation in children. General observations from the study: Elevated TCRbeta diversity at day 60 was traced, in some patients, to surviving recipient T cells and thymic progenitors. At the one-year point after transplant, T-cell counts and TCRbeta diversity were found to come mostly from T cells that had been newly produced. About two months after transplant, alpha-beta T cells reportedly came from several hundred expanded graft clones.

During its preparation, the TCRbeta library received unique molecular identifiers. TCRdb recomputed calls from the PCR reads with MiXCR, one row per CDR3 protein. The top ten hold around an eighth of the sample, which has about 600,000 distinct CDR3 sequences, under 25% seen once. In its sample, this clonotype was seen a few times. Its antigen is currently unknown. Material: PBMCs, mostly from graft donor cells, obtained 360 days after TCRalphabeta/CD19-depleted stem cell transplant. The receptor's source is a boy under two years old who had a stem cell transplant for acute myeloid leukemia, so the T cells may come from the graft donor.

The DNA of the CDR3 is TGTGCCAGCAGCAGACAGGGGCTAGCCTATGGCTACACCTTC. Translated, it gives CASSRQGLAYGYTF. The rearrangement joins TRBV6-1 to TRBJ1-2; TRBD1 agrees at 8 bases. The CDR3 extends over 14 amino acids. Per germline, CDR1 MNHNS and CDR2 SASEGT. Trimming removed 6 bases from V and 4 bases from J; junction bases left unmatched: 7.